These 15 T cell receptor beta chains share one sample of origin, sequenced in a study of blood T cell repertoires in COVID-19. Here immunoSEQ multiplex PCR was the method, and the copy in TCRdb shows in-frame clones only, minus some. The table lists about 150,000 clones, about 80% of them singletons, with more than 5.5% in the top ten. Sequenced material: PBMCs or T cells enriched from blood (not recorded which). The receptors were sampled from a man aged 50 to 60 who had recovered from COVID-19.

The chain carries TRBV19 and TRBJ2-2, with D maybe TRBD1 (5 bases). The CDR3 extends over 16 amino acids. Germline CDR1 reads LNHDA; CDR2 reads SQIVND (reference sequence). The V end was cut by 3 bases, the J end by 0 bases, with 11 bases between. The CDR3: CASSMSRASNTGELFF. CDR3 bases: TGTGCCAGTAGTATGTCCAGGGCCTCGAACACCGGGGAGCTGTTTTTT.

DNA of the CDR3: TGTGCCAGCAGCCCCTGGGACACCCCTAACTATGGCTACACCTTC. Protein product: CASSPWDTPNYGYTF. This rearrangement joins TRBV7-2 to TRBJ1-2, with a tentative D call TRBD1 (6 bases). The CDR3 contains 15 residues. Germline CDR1 and CDR2: SGHTA and FQGNSA. V was pared by 5 bases and J by 0 bases, with 13 bases between.

This clone has more than one count but fewer than ten. The J gene is TRBJ1-2, the V gene TRBV5-4; 9 nucleotides match TRBD1. Germline loops: CDR1 SGHNT, CDR2 YYREEE (reference sequence). This CDR3 has 15 amino acids. Trimming took 2 bases from V and 3 from J; bases not matched to a gene: 5. The CDR3 coding sequence is TGTGCCAGCAGCTTAGACAGGGGGTTGGACTATGGCTACACCTTC. Amino acids: CASSLDRGLDYGYTF.

The gene calls are TRBV5-4 and TRBJ2-7, with TRBD1 matching over 8 bases. V shed 2 bases and J 3 bases; nucleotides not matched to a gene: 4. Germline-derived CDR1 and CDR2 are SGHNT and YYREEE (reference sequence). The CDR3 contains 14 residues. The CDR3 region is CASSLQGVDYEQYF. The CDR3 region has the DNA TGTGCCAGCAGCTTACAGGGGGTAGACTACGAGCAGTACTTC. The full variable domain, its missing parts supplied by reference TRBV5-4 and TRBJ2-7, is ETGVTQSPTHLIKTRGQQVTLRCSSQSGHNTVSWYQQALGQGPQFIFQYYREEENGRGNFPPRFSGLQFPNYSSELNVNALELDDSALYLCASSLQGVDYEQYFGPGTRLTVT.

V is TRBV7-2 and J is TRBJ1-5, with D perhaps TRBD1 (6 bases). The CDR3 has 14 amino acids. Germline lookup yields CDR1 SGHTA and CDR2 FQGNSA. The V end lost 2 bases, the J end lost 7 bases, and 12 bases lay between the germline ends. CDR3 bases: TGTGCCAGCAGCTTACAGGGGTTCCCGCAGCCCCAGCATTTT. Translation: CASSLQGFPQPQHF. Drawing the rest from reference TRBV7-2 and TRBJ1-5, the complete variable domain is GAGVSQSPSNKVTEKGKDVELRCDPISGHTALYWYRQSLGQGLEFLIYFQGNSAPDKSGLPSDRFSAERTGGSVSTLTIQRTQQEDSAVYLCASSLQGFPQPQHFGDGTRLSIL.

The genes are TRBV11-2 and TRBJ1-3; 10 bases match TRBD1. Looked up from germline, CDR1 is SGHAT and CDR2 is FQNNGV. V shed 5 bases and J 1 base; nucleotides not matched to a gene: 5. The CDR3 spans 16 residues. CDR3 nucleotides: TGTGCCAGCAGCCCCCCGGGACAGGGGTCTGGAAACACCATATATTTT. Its translation: CASSPPGQGSGNTIYF. The variable domain in full, with the rest retrieved from reference TRBV11-2 and TRBJ1-3, is EAGVAQSPRYKIIEKRQSVAFWCNPISGHATLYWYQQILGQGPKLLIQFQNNGVVDDSQLPKDRFSAERLKGVDSTLKIQPAKLEDSAVYLCASSPPGQGSGNTIYFGEGSWLTVV.

The chain carries TRBV11-3 and TRBJ1-6, with TRBD1 identical over 7 bases. CDR1 is SGHNT, CDR2 YENEEA, per germline. The J segment lost 8 bases and the V segment lost 2 bases, leaving 6 bases of the junction unmatched. The CDR3 length is 15 residues. The CDR3 protein is CASSLSGQNHSPLHF. CDR3 nucleotide sequence: TGTGCCAGCAGCTTATCGGGACAGAATCATTCACCCCTCCACTTT.

V is TRBV15 and J is TRBJ1-2, with D maybe TRBD1 (5 bases). CDR3 size: 14 residues. CDR1 is LNHNV and CDR2 is YYDKDF in the germline V gene (reference sequence). Trimming removed 4 bases from V and 3 bases from J, with 12 bases in between. The CDR3 nucleotides read TGTGCCACCAGCACTCGAGACAGTTACTATGGCTACACCTTC. It codes for CATSTRDSYYGYTF.

This clone showed up just a few times. The rearrangement uses TRBV30 and TRBJ1-6; D is unclear. Germline V gene data show CDR1 as GTSNPN and CDR2 as SVGIG (reference sequence). This CDR3 spans 15 amino acids. Trimming stripped 1 base from V and 0 bases from J, with 7 bases between. The CDR3: CAWSDGGSYNSPLHF. Here the CDR3 DNA reads TGTGCCTGGAGTGACGGAGGCTCCTATAATTCACCCCTCCACTTT.

The rearrangement links TRBV9 to TRBJ2-5; 12 bases are a match to TRBD2. Germline V gene sequence: CDR1 SGDLS, CDR2 YYNGEE. The CDR3 sequence is 17 residues long. Losses at the gene ends were 3 bases for V and 4 bases for J; bases not matched to a gene: 10. The CDR3 is CASSEETSGGFPETQYF. The CDR3 nucleotides are TGTGCCAGCAGCGAGGAGACTAGCGGGGGATTCCCAGAGACCCAGTACTTC.

The V and J genes are TRBV12-3 or TRBV12-4 and TRBJ1-2; maybe TRBD1 (6 bases). The germline V and J ends were trimmed by 4 bases and 4 bases, with 10 bases remaining between them. The CDR3 sequence is 13 residues long. CDR3 DNA: TGTGCCAGCAGTTGGACAGTTGGCTATGGCTACACCTTC. This codes for CASSWTVGYGYTF.

This clone was observed once. V usage is TRBV7-2 and J usage is TRBJ2-5, with D maybe TRBD1 (5 bases). Germline V lookup: CDR1 SGHTA, CDR2 FQGNSA. This CDR3 is 14 amino acids long. Trimming cost V 5 bases and J 4 bases, with 14 bases left between them. CDR3 residues: CASSEAQGPETQYF. CDR3 bases: TGTGCCAGCAGCGAGGCCCAGGGTCCAGAGACCCAGTACTTC.

The chain couples TRBV4-1 to TRBJ1-1, with D possibly being TRBD1 (5 bases). Trimming removed 3 bases at V and 0 bases at J, with 14 bases between. Germline V lookup: CDR1 MGHRA, CDR2 YSYEKL. The CDR3 extends over 16 amino acids. This CDR3 reads CASSHRSGGMNTEAFF. CDR3 nucleotides: TGCGCCAGCAGCCACCGCTCCGGGGGAATGAACACTGAAGCTTTCTTT.

The gene calls are TRBV7-3 and TRBJ2-5; 9 bases fit TRBD1. This CDR3 has 13 amino acids. Trimming took 4 bases from V and 4 from J; bases not matched to a gene: 1. Germline V gene data show CDR1 as SGHTA and CDR2 as FQGTGA. The CDR3 here is CASSSDRGETQYF. CDR3 in DNA: TGTGCCAGCAGCTCGGACAGGGGAGAGACCCAGTACTTC.

The chain carries TRBV4-1 and TRBJ2-7; 12 nucleotides match TRBD1. Germline CDR1 MGHRA, CDR2 YSYEKL. This CDR3 spans 16 amino acids. The V segment lost 4 bases and the J segment 4 bases; nucleotides outside the gene matches: 8. The CDR3 is CASSPGGTGGLYEQYF. For the CDR3, the DNA is TGCGCCAGCAGCCCCGGGGGGACAGGGGGCCTTTACGAGCAGTACTTC.